These T cell receptor beta chains were read from a single sample in a study of blood T cell repertoires in COVID-19. Some clones are missing from TCRdb's copy, which holds only in-frame ones; the method was immunoSEQ multiplex PCR. The sample comprises more than 150,000 clones, about four fifths of which are singletons, and 12% rests with the top ten. Sequencing was carried out using peripheral blood. The receptors shown here come from a woman aged 80 or older with COVID-19, enrolled during active disease. CDR3s include the opening cysteine and the closing phenylalanine or tryptophan. A D gene is named only where the DNA matches it firmly. The size field is filled for only some rows; it gives once, few, many or a size class.

D,J,size,V,CDR3
TRBD1,TRBJ2-7,.,TRBV27,CASSLRWDRGLYEQYF
TRBD2,TRBJ2-2,.,TRBV6-5,CASARGEDTGELFF
TRBD2,TRBJ2-2,once,TRBV2,CASRGLAGDSGELFF
.,TRBJ1-2,.,TRBV6-2/TRBV6-3,CASSADRTNYGYTF
TRBD2,TRBJ2-1,.,TRBV7-9,CASSRASGPYNEQFF
.,TRBJ2-5,.,TRBV5-8,CASSDRLQETQYF
.,TRBJ2-5,.,TRBV2,CASSGNSQETQYF
.,TRBJ1-1,.,TRBV19,CASSMNVGAEAFF
TRBD1,TRBJ2-1,.,TRBV3-1/TRBV3-2,CASSQDLTGTGGYNEQFF
TRBD1,TRBJ1-2,.,TRBV29-1,CSVSTGGSYGYTF
TRBD1,TRBJ1-2,.,TRBV28,CASSLTGVYGYTF
.,TRBJ1-5,.,TRBV5-1,CASSPGTGDQPQHF
TRBD2,TRBJ2-1,.,TRBV10-1,CASTGTSGGAVLFF
.,TRBJ2-2,.,TRBV5-6,CASSLYPANTGELFF
TRBD2,TRBJ2-2,few,TRBV5-1,CASKAGITRTGELFF
.,TRBJ2-5,.,TRBV14,CASSGRVWETQYF
TRBD2,TRBJ2-1,.,TRBV28,CASSLSLAGYNEQFF
.,TRBJ1-1,.,TRBV27,CASRQGLQSTEAFF
.,TRBJ2-7,.,TRBV4-1,CASSLWEGEGEQYF
TRBD2,TRBJ2-1,.,TRBV4-2,CASSQDRTSGRGSRLWEQFF
.,TRBJ1-2,.,TRBV18,CASSPQGLDGYTF
.,TRBJ1-2,.,TRBV28,CASSLSNLYHYGYTF
.,TRBJ1-2,.,TRBV5-1,CASSFGWFKSYGYTF
.,TRBJ2-7,.,TRBV27,CASRGQINYEQYF
TRBD1,TRBJ1-2,.,TRBV18,CASSLDRVHGYTF
TRBD1,TRBJ2-7,.,TRBV3-1/TRBV3-2,CASSRTWTGPEQYF
.,TRBJ2-5,.,TRBV25-1,CASRRGQETQYF
.,TRBJ1-2,.,TRBV29-1,CSITVNYGYTF
.,TRBJ2-3,.,TRBV13,CASSLGDITYTDTQYF
TRBD2,TRBJ2-7,.,TRBV20-1,CSASKREGQDEQYF
TRBD1,TRBJ1-2,.,TRBV19,CASSDDVWGQGHYGYTF
.,TRBJ2-5,.,TRBV7-9,CASSLEVGADRETQYF
.,TRBJ2-7,few,TRBV12-3/TRBV12-4,CASASRPRYEQYF
.,TRBJ1-1,.,TRBV21-1,CASSRSQGANTEAFF
TRBD1,TRBJ2-5,.,TRBV6-6,CASSRGQGGETQYF
TRBD1,TRBJ1-6,.,TRBV4-1,CASSQEPGGDNSPLHF
TRBD2,TRBJ2-2,.,TRBV19,CASSERGGRRTGELFF
TRBD1,TRBJ1-1,few,TRBV7-9,CASSYAGGGTEAFF
.,TRBJ2-5,.,TRBV7-8,CASSPGAQYF
.,TRBJ1-3,once,TRBV5-8,CASSFTGKGNTIYF
TRBD2,TRBJ2-3,.,TRBV30,CAWSVGGGGTDTQYF
TRBD1,TRBJ2-1,.,TRBV5-1,CASSLGPNRDRGPFF
TRBD2,TRBJ2-1,once,TRBV10-3,CAITPSTSGGYYNEQFF
.,TRBJ2-5,.,TRBV4-1,CASSRGQRSPQETQYF
TRBD1,TRBJ1-1,.,TRBV2,CASSPGQGGPEAFF
.,TRBJ2-3,.,TRBV19,CASSPAAGDTQYF
TRBD1,TRBJ1-1,few,TRBV6-5,CASSSGQGVPEAFF
.,TRBJ1-2,.,TRBV14,CASSQELGPFGYTF
TRBD1,TRBJ1-2,few,TRBV27,CASSDRGPSYGYTF